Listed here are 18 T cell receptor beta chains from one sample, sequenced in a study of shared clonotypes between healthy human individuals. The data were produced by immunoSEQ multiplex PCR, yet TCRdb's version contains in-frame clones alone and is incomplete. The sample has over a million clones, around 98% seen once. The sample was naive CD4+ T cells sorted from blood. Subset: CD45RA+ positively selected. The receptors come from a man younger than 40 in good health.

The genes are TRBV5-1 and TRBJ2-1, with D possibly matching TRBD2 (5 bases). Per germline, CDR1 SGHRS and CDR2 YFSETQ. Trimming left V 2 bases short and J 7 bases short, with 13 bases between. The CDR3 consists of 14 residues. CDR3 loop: CASSLGGRGNEQFF. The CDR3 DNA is TGCGCCAGCAGCTTAGGTGGGAGAGGGAATGAGCAGTTCTTC.

The DNA of the CDR3 is TGCGCCAGCAGTCGGAGGGCGGGAGGGGCCCACAATGAGCAGTTCTTC. It is translated as CASSRRAGGAHNEQFF. The chain recombines TRBV5-1 with TRBJ2-1, with 9 bases aligning to TRBD2. Germline V gives CDR1 SGHRS, CDR2 YFSETQ. V trimming: 5 bases; J trimming: 5 bases; junction bases outside the gene matches: 11. The CDR3 has 16 residues.

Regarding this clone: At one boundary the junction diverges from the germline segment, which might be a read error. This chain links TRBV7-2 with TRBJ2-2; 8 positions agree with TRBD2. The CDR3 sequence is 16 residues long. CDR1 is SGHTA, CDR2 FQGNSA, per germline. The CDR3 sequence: CASSLGSGRRTGELFF. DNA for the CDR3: TGTGCCAGCAGTTTAGGGAGCGGGAGACGTACCGGGGAGCTGTTTTTT.

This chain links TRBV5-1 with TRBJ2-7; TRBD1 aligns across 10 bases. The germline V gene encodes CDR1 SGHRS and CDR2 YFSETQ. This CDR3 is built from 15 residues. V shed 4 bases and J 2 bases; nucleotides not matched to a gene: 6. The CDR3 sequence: CASSAGQGVTYEQYF. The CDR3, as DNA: TGCGCCAGCAGCGCCGGACAGGGGGTTACCTACGAGCAGTACTTC.

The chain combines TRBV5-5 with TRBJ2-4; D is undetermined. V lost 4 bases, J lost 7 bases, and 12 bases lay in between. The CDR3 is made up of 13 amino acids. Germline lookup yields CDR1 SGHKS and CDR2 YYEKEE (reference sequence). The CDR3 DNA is TGTGCCAGCAGCCTAATTCAGGCCAACATTCAGTACTTC. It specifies CASSLIQANIQYF.

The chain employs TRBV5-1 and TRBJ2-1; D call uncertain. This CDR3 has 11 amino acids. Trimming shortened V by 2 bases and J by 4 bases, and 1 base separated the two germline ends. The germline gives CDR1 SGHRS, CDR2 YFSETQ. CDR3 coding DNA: TGCGCCAGCAGCTTTTACAATGAGCAGTTCTTC. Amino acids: CASSFYNEQFF.

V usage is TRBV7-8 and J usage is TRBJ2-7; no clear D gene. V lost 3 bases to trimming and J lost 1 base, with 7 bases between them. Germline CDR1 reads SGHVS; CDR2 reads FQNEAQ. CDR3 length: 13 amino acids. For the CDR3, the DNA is TGTGCCAGCAGCTTCTCCCAGTCCTACGAGCAGTACTTC. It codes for CASSFSQSYEQYF.

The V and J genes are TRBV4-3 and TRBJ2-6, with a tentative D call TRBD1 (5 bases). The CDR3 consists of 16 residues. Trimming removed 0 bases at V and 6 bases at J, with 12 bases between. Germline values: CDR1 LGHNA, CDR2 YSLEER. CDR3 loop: CASSQDSRASANVLTF. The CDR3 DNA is TGCGCCAGCAGCCAAGATAGCAGGGCCTCGGCCAACGTCCTGACTTTC.

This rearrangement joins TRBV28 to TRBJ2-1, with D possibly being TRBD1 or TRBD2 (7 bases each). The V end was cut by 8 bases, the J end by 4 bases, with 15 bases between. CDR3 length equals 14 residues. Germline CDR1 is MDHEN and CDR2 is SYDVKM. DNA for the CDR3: TGTGCCAGCGGTCAGGGGGGGGAATACAATGAGCAGTTCTTC. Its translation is CASGQGGEYNEQFF.

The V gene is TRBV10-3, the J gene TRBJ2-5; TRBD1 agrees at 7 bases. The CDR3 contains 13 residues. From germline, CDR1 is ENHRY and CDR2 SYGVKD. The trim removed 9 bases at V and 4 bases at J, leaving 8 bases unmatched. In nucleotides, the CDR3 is TGTGCCATGACACCAGGGGGTGGAGAGACCCAGTACTTC. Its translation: CAMTPGGGETQYF.

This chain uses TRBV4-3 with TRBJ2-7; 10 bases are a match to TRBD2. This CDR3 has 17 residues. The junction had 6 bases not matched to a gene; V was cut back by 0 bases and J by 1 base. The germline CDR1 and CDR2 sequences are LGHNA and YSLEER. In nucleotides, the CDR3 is TGCGCCAGCAGCCAAGATTTACTAGCGGGGAGGTCCTACGAGCAGTACTTC. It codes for CASSQDLLAGRSYEQYF.

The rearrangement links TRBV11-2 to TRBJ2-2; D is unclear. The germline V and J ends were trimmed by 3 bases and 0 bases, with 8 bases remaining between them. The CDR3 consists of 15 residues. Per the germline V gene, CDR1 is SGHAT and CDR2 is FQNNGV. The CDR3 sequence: CASSLLQSNTGELFF. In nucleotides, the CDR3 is TGTGCCAGCAGCTTGCTACAATCGAACACCGGGGAGCTGTTTTTT.

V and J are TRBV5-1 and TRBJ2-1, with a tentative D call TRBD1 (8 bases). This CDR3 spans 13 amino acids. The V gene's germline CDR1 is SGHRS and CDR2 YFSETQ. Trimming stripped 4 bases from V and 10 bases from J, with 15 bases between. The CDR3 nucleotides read TGCGCCAGCAGCCTCGACAGGGGAGGGGAGCAGTTCTTC. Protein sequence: CASSLDRGGEQFF.

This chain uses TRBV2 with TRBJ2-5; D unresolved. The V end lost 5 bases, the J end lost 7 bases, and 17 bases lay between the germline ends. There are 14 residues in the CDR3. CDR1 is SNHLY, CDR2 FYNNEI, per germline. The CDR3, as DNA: TGTGCCAGCAGTTTTGACGGGTCAGTCGTGACCCAGTACTTC. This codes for CASSFDGSVVTQYF.

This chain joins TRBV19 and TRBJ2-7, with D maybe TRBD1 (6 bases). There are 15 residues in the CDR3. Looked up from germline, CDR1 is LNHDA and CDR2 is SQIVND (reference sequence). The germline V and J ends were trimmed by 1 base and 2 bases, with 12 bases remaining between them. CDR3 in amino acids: CASSIVSQGPYEQYF. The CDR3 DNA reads TGTGCCAGTAGTATAGTATCACAGGGACCCTACGAGCAGTACTTC. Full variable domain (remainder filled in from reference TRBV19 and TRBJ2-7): DGGITQSPKYLFRKEGQNVTLSCEQNLNHDAMYWYRQDPGQGLRLIYYSQIVNDFQKGDIAEGYSVSREKKESFPLTVTSAQKNPTAFYLCASSIVSQGPYEQYFGPGTRLTVT.

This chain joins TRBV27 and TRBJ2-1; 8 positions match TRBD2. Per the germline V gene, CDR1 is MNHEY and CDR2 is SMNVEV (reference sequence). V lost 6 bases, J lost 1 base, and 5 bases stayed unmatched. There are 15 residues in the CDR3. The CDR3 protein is CASSQLAASYNEQFF. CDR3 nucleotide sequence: TGTGCCAGCAGCCAACTAGCGGCTTCCTACAATGAGCAGTTCTTC.

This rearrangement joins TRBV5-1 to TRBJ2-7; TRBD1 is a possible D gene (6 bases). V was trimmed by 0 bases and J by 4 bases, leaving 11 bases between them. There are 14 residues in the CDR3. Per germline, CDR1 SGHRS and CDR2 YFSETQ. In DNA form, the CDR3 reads TGCGCCAGCAGCTTGGAGGGGGTTATTTACGAGCAGTACTTC. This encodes CASSLEGVIYEQYF.

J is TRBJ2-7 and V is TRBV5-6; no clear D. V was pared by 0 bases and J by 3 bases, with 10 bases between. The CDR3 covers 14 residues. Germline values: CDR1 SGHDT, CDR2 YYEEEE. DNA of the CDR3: TGTGCCAGCAGCTTGGGGCTGGTGAACTACGAGCAGTACTTC. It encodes CASSLGLVNYEQYF.